This T cell receptor beta chain was obtained from a study of T cell repertoires in cytomegalovirus infection. Study-level information: It was the public TCR beta signatures that indicated both CMV infection and matching HLA type.

As to this clonotype: The antigen is not known.

Regarding the study as a whole: CMV-specific TCR beta clonotypes restricted by HLA-C were the ones dominating the ex vivo response. Summed frequency of public TCR beta families distinguished CMV carriers with the relevant HLA.

MiXCR, run by TCRdb on the reads, gives a single entry per CDR3 protein. The data contain 150,000 to 200,000 distinct CDR3 sequences, about 15% of them singletons. V gave up 4 bases and J gave up 0 bases; unmatched junction bases: 6. Germline CDR1 and CDR2: MNHEY and SVGEGT. There are 17 residues in the CDR3. The origin of this receptor is a human donor in good health (CMV status not recorded). Some clones in this sample may be carry-over from other donors' samples. The sequencing sample was made of CD8+ T cells from PBMCs. The genes are TRBV6-2 or TRBV6-3 and TRBJ2-7; 13 nucleotides agree with TRBD2. In DNA, the CDR3 is TGTGCCAGCAGTTCGCGACTAGCGGGGGGAAGCTCCTACGAGCAGTACTTC. Amino acid sequence: CASSSRLAGGSSYEQYF.